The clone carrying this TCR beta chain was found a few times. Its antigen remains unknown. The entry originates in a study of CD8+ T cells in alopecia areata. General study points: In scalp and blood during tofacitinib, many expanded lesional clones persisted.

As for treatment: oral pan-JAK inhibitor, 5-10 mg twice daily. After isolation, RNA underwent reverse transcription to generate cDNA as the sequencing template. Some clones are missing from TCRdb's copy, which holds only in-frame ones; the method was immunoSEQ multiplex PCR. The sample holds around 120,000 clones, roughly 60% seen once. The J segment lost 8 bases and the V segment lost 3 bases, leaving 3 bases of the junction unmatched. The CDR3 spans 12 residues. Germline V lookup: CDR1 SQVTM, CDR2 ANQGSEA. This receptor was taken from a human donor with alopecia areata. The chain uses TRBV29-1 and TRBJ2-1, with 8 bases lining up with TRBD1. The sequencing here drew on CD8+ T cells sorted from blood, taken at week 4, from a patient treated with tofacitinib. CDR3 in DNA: TGCAGCGTTGAGGACAGGGAGGATGAGCAGTTCTTC. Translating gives CSVEDREDEQFF.